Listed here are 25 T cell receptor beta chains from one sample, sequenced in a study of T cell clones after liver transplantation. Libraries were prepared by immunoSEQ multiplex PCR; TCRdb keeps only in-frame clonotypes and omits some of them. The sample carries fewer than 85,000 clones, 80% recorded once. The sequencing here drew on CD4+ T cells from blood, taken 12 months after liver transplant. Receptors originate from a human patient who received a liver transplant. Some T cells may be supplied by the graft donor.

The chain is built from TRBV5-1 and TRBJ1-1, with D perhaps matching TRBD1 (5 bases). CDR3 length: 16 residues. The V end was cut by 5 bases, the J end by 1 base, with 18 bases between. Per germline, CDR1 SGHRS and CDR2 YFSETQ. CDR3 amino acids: CASRSTVGRPNTEAFF. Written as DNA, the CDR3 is TGCGCCAGCAGATCGACAGTCGGGCGGCCGAACACTGAAGCTTTCTTT.

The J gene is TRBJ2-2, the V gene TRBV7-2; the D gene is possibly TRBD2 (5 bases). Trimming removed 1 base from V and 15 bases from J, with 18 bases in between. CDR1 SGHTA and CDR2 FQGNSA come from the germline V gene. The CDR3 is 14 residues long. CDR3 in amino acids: CASSLGIQAQRMFF. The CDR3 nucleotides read TGTGCCAGCAGCTTAGGAATTCAGGCACAGCGGATGTTTTTT.

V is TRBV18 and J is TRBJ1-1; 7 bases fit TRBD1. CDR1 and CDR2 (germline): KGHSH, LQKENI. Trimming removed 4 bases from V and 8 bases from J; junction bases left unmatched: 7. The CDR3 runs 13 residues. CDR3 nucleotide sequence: TGTGCCAGCTCACTCACCGGGACAGTAGAAGCTTTCTTT. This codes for CASSLTGTVEAFF.

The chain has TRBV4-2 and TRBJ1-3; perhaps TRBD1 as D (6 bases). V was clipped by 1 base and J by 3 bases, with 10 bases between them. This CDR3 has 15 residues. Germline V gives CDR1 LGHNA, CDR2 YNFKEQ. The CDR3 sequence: CASSQVGTLGNTIYF. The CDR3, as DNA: TGTGCCAGCAGCCAAGTTGGGACACTTGGAAACACCATATATTTT.

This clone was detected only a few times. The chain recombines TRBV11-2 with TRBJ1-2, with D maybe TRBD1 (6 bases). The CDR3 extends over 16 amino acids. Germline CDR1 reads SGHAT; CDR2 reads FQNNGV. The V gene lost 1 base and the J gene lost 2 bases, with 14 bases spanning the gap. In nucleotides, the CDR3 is TGTGCCAGCAGCTTAGGTGGGGGGACAAGCAACTATGGCTACACCTTC. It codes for CASSLGGGTSNYGYTF.

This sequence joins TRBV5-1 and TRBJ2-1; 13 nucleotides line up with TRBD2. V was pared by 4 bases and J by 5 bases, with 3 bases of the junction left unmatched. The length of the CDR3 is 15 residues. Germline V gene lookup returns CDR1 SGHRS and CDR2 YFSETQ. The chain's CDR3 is CASSPGTSGNNEQFF. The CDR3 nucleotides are TGCGCCAGCAGCCCCGGGACTAGCGGGAACAATGAGCAGTTCTTC.

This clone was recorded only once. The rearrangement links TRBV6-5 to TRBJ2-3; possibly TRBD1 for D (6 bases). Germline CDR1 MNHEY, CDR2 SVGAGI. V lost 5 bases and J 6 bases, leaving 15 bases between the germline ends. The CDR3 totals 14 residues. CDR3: CASSLTGPPDTQYF. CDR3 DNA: TGTGCCAGCAGTCTGACAGGTCCTCCGGATACGCAGTATTTT.

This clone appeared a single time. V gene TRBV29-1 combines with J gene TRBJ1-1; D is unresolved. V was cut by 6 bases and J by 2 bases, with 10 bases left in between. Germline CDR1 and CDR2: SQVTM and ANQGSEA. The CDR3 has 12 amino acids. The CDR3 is CSVIRGNTEAFF. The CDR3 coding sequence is TGCAGCGTAATTCGGGGTAACACTGAAGCTTTCTTT.

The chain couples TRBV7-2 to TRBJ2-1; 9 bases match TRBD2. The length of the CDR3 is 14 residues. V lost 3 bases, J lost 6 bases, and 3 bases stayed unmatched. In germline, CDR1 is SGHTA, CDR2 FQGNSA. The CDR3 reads CASSFGTSSNEQFF. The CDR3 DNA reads TGTGCCAGCAGCTTCGGGACTAGCAGCAATGAGCAGTTCTTC.

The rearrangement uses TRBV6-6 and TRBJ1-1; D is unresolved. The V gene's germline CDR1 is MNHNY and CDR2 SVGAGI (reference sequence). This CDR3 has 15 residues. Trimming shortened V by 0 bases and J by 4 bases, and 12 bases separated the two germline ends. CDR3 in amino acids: CASSYSNVDSTEAFF. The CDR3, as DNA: TGTGCCAGCAGTTACTCGAATGTGGATAGCACTGAAGCTTTCTTT.

This CDR3 reads CASSLTSGTEAFF. The CDR3, as DNA: TGTGCCAGCAGCCTAACTTCAGGGACCGAAGCTTTCTTT. The chain employs TRBV14 and TRBJ1-1; the D gene is possibly TRBD1 (5 bases). Germline V CDR1 and CDR2: SGHDN, FVKESK. The CDR3 sequence is 13 residues long. V lost 4 bases, J lost 8 bases, and 14 bases lay in between.

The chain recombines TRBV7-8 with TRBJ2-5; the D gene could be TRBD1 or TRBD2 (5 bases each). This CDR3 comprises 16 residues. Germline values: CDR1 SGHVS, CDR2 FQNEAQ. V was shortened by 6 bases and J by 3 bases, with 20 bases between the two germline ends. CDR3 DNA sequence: TGTGCCAGCAGATATGCTCTGGGTCAGGGAGAAGAGACCCAGTACTTC. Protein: CASRYALGQGEETQYF.

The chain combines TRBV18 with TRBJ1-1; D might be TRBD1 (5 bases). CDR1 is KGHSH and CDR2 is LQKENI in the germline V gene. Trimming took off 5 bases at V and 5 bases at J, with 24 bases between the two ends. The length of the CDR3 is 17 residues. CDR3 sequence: CASSTSGGRKMGTEAFF. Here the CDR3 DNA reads TGTGCCAGCTCAACCAGTGGGGGGAGGAAGATGGGGACTGAAGCTTTCTTT.

This CDR3 is CASSLGYGEQYF. The CDR3 DNA follows: TGCGCCAGCAGCTTGGGGTATGGCGAGCAGTACTTC. The gene calls are TRBV5-1 and TRBJ2-7; D remains ambiguous. V was trimmed by 0 bases and J by 6 bases, leaving 7 bases between them. The CDR3 runs 12 residues. Germline CDR1 and CDR2: SGHRS and YFSETQ.

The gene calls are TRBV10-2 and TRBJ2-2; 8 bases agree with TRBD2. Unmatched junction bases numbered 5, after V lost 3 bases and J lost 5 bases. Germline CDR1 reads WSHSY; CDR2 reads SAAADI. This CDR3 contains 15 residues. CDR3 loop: CASSELLAATGELFF. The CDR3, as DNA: TGCGCCAGCAGTGAATTACTAGCGGCGACCGGGGAGCTGTTTTTT.

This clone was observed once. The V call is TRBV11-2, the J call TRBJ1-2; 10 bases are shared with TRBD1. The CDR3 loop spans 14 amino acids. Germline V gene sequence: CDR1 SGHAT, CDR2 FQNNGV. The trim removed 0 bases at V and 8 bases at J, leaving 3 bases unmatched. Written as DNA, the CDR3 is TGTGCCAGCAGCTTAGATCGGACAGGGGGAGGCTACACCTTC. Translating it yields CASSLDRTGGGYTF.

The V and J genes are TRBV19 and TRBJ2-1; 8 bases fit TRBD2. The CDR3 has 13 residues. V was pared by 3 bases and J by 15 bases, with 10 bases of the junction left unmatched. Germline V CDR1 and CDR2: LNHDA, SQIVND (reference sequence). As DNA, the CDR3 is TGTGCCAGTAGTATTCTAGCGGGCCAAATACTGTTCTTC. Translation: CASSILAGQILFF.

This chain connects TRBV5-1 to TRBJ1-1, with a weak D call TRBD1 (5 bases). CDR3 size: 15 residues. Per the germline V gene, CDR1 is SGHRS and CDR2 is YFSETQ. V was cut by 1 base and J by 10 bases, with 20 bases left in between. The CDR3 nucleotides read TGCGCCAGCAGCTTGTATGAGGGGCGCGACTCCCGAGCTTTCTTT. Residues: CASSLYEGRDSRAFF.

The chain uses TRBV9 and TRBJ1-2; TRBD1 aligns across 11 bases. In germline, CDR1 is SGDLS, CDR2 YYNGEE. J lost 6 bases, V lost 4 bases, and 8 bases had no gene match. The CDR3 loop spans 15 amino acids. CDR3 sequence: CASSSRTGGRNGYTF. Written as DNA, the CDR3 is TGTGCCAGCAGCTCTCGGACAGGGGGCAGGAATGGCTACACCTTC.

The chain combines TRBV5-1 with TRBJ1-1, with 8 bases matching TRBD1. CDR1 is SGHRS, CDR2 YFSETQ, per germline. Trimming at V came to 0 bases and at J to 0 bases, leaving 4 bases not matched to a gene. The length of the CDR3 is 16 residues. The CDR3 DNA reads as TGCGCCAGCAGCTTGGATGGACAGGGAATGAACACTGAAGCTTTCTTT. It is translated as CASSLDGQGMNTEAFF.

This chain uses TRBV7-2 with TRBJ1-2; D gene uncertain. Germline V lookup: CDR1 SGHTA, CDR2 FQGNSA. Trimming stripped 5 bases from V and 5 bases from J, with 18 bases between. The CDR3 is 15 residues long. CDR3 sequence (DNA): TGTGCCAGCAGCCAAAGGCTCTTTAGTACTTATGGCTACACCTTC. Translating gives CASSQRLFSTYGYTF.

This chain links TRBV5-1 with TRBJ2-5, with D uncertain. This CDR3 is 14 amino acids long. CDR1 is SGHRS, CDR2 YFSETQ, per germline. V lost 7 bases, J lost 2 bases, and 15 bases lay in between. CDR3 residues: CASADAALQETQYF. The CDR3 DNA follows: TGCGCCAGCGCCGACGCCGCCCTACAAGAGACCCAGTACTTC. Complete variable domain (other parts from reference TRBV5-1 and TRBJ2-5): KAGVTQTPRYLIKTRGQQVTLSCSPISGHRSVSWYQQTPGQGLQFLFEYFSETQRNKGNFPGRFSGRQFSNSRSEMNVSTLELGDSALYLCASADAALQETQYFGPGTRLLVL.

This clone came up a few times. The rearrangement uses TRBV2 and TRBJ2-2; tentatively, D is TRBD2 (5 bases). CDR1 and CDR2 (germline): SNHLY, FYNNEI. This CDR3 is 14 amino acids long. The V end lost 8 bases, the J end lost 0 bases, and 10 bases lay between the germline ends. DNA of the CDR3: TGTGCCAGCGGTGTCGGGACGAACACCGGGGAGCTGTTTTTT. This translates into CASGVGTNTGELFF.

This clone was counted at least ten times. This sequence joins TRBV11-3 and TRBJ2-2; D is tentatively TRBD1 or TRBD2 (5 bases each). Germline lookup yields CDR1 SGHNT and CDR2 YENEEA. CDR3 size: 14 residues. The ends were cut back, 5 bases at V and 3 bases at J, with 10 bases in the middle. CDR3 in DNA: TGTGCCAGCAGCCAGGGACCTTACACCGGGGAGCTGTTTTTT. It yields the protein CASSQGPYTGELFF.

The CDR3 DNA sequence: TGTGCCAGCAGTGTATGGGGACTAGCGGGAGGAGAGACCCAGTACTTC. It translates to CASSVWGLAGGETQYF. The chain joins TRBV6-1 to TRBJ2-5; 15 bases match TRBD2. The V gene's germline CDR1 is MNHNS and CDR2 SASEGT. The CDR3 has 16 residues. Germline trimming cut 4 bases from V and 4 bases from J; bases unmatched to any gene: 4.